The 8 T cell receptor beta chains in this list originate from one sample, sequenced in a study of T cells in Graves' hyperthyroidism and ophthalmopathy. TCR beta CDR3 regions were amplified from RNA. HTBI primers were the set used in a first-round RT-PCR of the TCR CDR3. From the multiplex PCR reads, TCRdb called clonotypes with MiXCR, one entry per CDR3 protein. The sample carries 610,000 or so distinct CDR3 sequences, 46% recorded once. Sequencing input: peripheral blood or thyroid tissue (not recorded which). These TCRs come from a young woman with Graves' hyperthyroidism.

This chain joins TRBV15 and TRBJ1-6; D may be TRBD1 (5 bases). The V gene lost 4 bases and the J gene lost 10 bases, with 14 bases spanning the gap. This CDR3 is 14 amino acids long. Per the germline V gene, CDR1 is LNHNV and CDR2 is YYDKDF (reference sequence). DNA of the CDR3: TGTGCCACCAGCATGCGGGAGGCAGGGTCACCCCTCCACTTT. This gives the protein CATSMREAGSPLHF.

Here the CDR3 reads CASSFDRMMNTEAFF. In nucleotides, the CDR3 is TGTGCCAGCAGTTTTGACAGGATGATGAACACTGAAGCTTTCTTT. V gene TRBV27 combines with J gene TRBJ1-1; TRBD1 might be the D (6 bases). Trimming stripped 3 bases from V and 0 bases from J, with 11 bases between. CDR1 and CDR2 from the germline V gene are MNHEY and SMNVEV (reference sequence). This CDR3 is built from 15 residues.

This clonotype was seen many times. This chain joins TRBV9 and TRBJ2-7; the D is unclear. Trimming shortened V by 0 bases and J by 2 bases, and 12 bases separated the two germline ends. Germline loops: CDR1 SGDLS, CDR2 YYNGEE. The CDR3 runs 15 residues. The CDR3: CASSVGPERTYEQYF. CDR3 nucleotides: TGTGCCAGCAGCGTAGGGCCGGAGAGAACCTACGAGCAGTACTTC.

The chain combines TRBV15 with TRBJ2-7; the D gene could be TRBD1 or TRBD2 (5 bases each). Trimming pared 3 bases from V and 6 bases from J, leaving 21 bases between. The CDR3 has 16 residues. Germline CDR1 LNHNV, CDR2 YYDKDF (reference sequence). CDR3 loop: CATSSPLEGTWAEQYF. Written as DNA, the CDR3 is TGTGCCACCAGCAGCCCCCTGGAAGGGACCTGGGCCGAGCAGTACTTC.

The rearrangement uses TRBV7-2 and TRBJ2-7; possible D gene TRBD1, 6 bases. Germline lookup yields CDR1 SGHTA and CDR2 FQGNSA. The V end was cut by 2 bases, the J end by 0 bases, with 11 bases between. The CDR3 is made up of 15 amino acids. The DNA for the CDR3 is TGTGCCAGCAGCTTATCTTTAGGGGGCTCCTACGAGCAGTACTTC. Translated, it gives CASSLSLGGSYEQYF.

The rearrangement joins TRBV20-1 to TRBJ1-5; TRBD1 matches at 8 bases. Germline values: CDR1 DFQATT, CDR2 SNEGSKA (reference sequence). V gave up 6 bases and J gave up 11 bases; unmatched junction bases: 9. The CDR3 sequence is 12 residues long. Here the CDR3 DNA reads TGCAGTGCAGTCTCCGGGACAGGCGCCCAGCATTTT. It translates to CSAVSGTGAQHF.

The chain combines TRBV6-6 with TRBJ2-3; 12 bases match TRBD2. V lost 4 bases and J lost 5; bases outside the gene matches: 7. This CDR3 is built from 16 residues. Germline assignment: CDR1 MNHNY and CDR2 SVGAGI (reference sequence). The CDR3 sequence: CASSLPSGRVGDTQYF. CDR3 coding DNA: TGTGCCAGCAGTTTGCCTAGCGGGAGGGTTGGAGATACGCAGTATTTT.

Many counts were recorded for this clonotype. The chain links TRBV4-2 to TRBJ2-2; 12 nucleotides align to TRBD2. The germline gives CDR1 LGHNA, CDR2 YNFKEQ. This CDR3 spans 15 amino acids. With V trimmed by 2 bases and J by 6 bases, 1 base remained unmatched. Here the CDR3 DNA reads TGTGCCAGCAGCCAACTAGCGGGAGGGCCCGGGGAGCTGTTTTTT. The encoded protein is CASSQLAGGPGELFF.